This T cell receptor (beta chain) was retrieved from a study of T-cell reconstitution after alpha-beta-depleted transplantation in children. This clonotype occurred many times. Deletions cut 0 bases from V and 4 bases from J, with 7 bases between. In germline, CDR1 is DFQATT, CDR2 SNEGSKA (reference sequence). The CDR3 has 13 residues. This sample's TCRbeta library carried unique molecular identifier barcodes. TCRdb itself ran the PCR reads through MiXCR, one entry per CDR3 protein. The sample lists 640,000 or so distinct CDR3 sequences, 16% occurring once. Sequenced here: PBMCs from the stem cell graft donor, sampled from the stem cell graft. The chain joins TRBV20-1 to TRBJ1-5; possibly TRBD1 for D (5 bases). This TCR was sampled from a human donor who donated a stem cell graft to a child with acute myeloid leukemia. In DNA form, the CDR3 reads TGCAGTGCTAGAGATAGACAGAATCAGCCCCAGCATTTT. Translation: CSARDRQNQPQHF.